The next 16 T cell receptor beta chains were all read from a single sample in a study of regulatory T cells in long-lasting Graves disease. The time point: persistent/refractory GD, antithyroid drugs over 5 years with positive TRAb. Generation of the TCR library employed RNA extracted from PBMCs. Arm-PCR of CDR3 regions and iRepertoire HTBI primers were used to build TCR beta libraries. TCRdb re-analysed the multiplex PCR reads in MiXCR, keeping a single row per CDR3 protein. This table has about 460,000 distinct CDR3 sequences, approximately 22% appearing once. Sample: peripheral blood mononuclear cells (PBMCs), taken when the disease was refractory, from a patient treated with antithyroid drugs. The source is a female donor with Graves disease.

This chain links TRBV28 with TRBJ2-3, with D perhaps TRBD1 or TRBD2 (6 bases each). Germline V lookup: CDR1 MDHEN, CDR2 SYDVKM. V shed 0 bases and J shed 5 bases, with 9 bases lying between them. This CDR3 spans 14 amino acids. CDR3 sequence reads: CASSLWEGEDTQYF. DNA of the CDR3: TGTGCCAGCAGTTTATGGGAGGGGGAAGATACGCAGTATTTT.

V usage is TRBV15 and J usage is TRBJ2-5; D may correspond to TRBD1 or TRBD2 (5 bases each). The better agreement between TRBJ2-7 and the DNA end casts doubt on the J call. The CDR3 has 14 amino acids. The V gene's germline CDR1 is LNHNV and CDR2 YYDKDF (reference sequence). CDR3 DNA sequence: TGTGCCACCAGCAGAGGGGACGAAGGCTACGAGCAGTACTTC. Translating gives CATSRGDEGYEQYF.

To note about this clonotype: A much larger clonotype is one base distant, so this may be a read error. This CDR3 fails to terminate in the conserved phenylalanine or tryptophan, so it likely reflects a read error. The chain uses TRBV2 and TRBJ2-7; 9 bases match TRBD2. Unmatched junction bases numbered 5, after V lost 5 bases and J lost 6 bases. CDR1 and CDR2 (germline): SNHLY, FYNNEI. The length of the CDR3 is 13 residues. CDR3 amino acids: CASSLAGAAEQYL. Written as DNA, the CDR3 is TGTGCCAGCAGTTTAGCGGGGGCCGCCGAGCAGTACCTC.

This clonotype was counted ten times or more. The CDR3 spells CASSTTGTSTEAFF. DNA for the CDR3: TGTGCCAGCAGTACGACCGGGACCAGCACTGAAGCTTTCTTT. V and J are TRBV12-3 or TRBV12-4 and TRBJ1-1, with TRBD1 as a possible D gene (5 bases). The germline V and J ends were trimmed by 5 bases and 4 bases, with 14 bases remaining between them. The CDR3 is 14 residues long.

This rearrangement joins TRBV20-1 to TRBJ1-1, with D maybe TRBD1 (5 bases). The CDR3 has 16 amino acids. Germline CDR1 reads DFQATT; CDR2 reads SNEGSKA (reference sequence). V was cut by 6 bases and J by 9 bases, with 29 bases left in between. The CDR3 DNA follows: TGCAGTGCGAACTCAGGGAGGGGTGTGAGCTCAACCCAAGCTTTCTTT. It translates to CSANSGRGVSSTQAFF.

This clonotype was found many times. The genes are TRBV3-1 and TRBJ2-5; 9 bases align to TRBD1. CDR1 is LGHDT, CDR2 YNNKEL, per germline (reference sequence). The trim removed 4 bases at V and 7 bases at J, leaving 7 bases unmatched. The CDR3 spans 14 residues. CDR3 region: CASSPTTGGGTQYF. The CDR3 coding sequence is TGTGCCAGCAGCCCTACGACAGGGGGAGGGACCCAGTACTTC.

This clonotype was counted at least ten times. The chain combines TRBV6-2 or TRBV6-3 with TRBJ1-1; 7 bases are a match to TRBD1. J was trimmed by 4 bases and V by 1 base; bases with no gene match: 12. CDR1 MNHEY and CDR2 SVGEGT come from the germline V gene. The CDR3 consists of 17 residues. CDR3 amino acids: CASSYFVGRQGLTEAFF. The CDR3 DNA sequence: TGTGCCAGCAGTTACTTTGTCGGACGACAGGGTCTCACTGAAGCTTTCTTT.

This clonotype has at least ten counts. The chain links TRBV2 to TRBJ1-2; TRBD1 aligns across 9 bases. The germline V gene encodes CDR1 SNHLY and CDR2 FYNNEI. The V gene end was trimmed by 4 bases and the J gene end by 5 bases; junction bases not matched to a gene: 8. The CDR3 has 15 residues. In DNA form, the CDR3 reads TGTGCCAGCAGTGCTTCGGGACAGGGTCGGTATGGCTACACCTTC. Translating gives CASSASGQGRYGYTF.

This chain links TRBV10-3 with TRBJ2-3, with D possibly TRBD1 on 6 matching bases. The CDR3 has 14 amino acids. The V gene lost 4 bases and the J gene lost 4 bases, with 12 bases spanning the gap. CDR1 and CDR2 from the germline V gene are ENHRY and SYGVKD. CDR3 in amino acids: CAISAGKGADTQYF. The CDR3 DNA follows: TGTGCCATCAGTGCTGGGAAGGGGGCAGATACGCAGTATTTT.

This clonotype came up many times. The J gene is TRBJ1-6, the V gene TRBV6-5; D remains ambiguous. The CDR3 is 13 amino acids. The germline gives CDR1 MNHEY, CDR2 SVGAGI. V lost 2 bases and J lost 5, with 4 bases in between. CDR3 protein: CASSYENNSPLHF. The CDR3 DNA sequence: TGTGCCAGCAGTTACGAGAATAATTCACCCCTCCACTTT.

CDR3 in amino acids: CASSLGRSVGLDRETQYF. Written as DNA, the CDR3 is TGTGCCAGCAGCTTAGGGCGGTCTGTGGGGCTGGACCGGGAGACCCAGTACTTC. This sequence joins TRBV7-9 and TRBJ2-5, with a tentative D call TRBD1 (5 bases). Germline V gene lookup returns CDR1 SEHNR and CDR2 FQNEAQ (reference sequence). Trimming stripped 1 base from V and 5 bases from J, with 23 bases between. The CDR3 is 18 amino acids.

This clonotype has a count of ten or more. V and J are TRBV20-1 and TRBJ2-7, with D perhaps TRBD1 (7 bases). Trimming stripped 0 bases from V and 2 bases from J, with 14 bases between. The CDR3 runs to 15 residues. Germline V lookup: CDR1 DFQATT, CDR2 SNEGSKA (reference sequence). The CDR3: CSARDRAGGTYEQYF. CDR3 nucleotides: TGCAGTGCTAGAGATAGGGCAGGGGGGACCTACGAGCAGTACTTC.

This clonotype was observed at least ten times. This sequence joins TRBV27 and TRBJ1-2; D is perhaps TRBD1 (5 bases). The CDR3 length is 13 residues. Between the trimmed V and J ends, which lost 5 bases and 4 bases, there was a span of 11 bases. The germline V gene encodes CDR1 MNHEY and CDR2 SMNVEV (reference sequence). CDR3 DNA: TGTGCCAGCAGTAAGGGACGGGGCTATGGCTACACCTTC. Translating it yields CASSKGRGYGYTF.

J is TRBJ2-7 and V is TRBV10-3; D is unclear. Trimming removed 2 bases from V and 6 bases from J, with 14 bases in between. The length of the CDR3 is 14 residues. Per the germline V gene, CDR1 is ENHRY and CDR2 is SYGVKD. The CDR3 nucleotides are TGTGCCATCAGTGAGGAGGACCTGGGCTTCGAGCAGTACTTC. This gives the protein CAISEEDLGFEQYF.

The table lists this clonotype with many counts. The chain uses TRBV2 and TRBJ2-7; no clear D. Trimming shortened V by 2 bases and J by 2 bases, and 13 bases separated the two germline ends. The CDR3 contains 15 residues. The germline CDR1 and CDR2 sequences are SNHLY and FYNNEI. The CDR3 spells CASSETWKRPYEQYF. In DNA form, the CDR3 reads TGTGCCAGCAGTGAAACGTGGAAGAGGCCCTACGAGCAGTACTTC.

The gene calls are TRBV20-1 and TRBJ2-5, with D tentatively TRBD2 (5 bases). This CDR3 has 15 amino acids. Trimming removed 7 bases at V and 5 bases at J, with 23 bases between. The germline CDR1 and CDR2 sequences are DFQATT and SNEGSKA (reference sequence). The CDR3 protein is CSGESYVGRGETQYF. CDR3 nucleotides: TGCAGTGGCGAAAGCTATGTGGGGAGAGGGGAGACCCAGTACTTC.